This T cell receptor (beta chain) comes out of a study of blood T cell repertoires in COVID-19. Across the whole study: The origin of the acute and convalescent COVID-19 samples was the United States, Italy and Spain. Sources were T cells, B-cell-depleted T cells, or PBMCs; the material itself was cDNA or gDNA.

Germline V gene sequence: CDR1 ENHRY, CDR2 SYGVKD. The length of the CDR3 is 14 residues. V was pared by 10 bases and J by 1 base, with 4 bases of the junction left unmatched. Seattle's cohort entered during active infection and was followed longitudinally. In the authors' workflow: Amplifying reference gene primers gave estimates of nucleated cell counts. Clones were sequenced by immunoSEQ multiplex PCR, and TCRdb holds only the in-frame ones, with some missing. The V and J calls and clone size come from that table; D and trimming were worked out from the DNA. Here the sample spans about 260,000 clones, around 87% being singletons.

This TCR came from an older woman with COVID-19, enrolled during active disease. Sample: peripheral blood. V gene TRBV10-3 combines with J gene TRBJ2-1; 10 bases align to TRBD1. CDR3 nucleotide sequence: TGTGCCACCCGGGACAGGGGTTCCTACAATGAGCAGTTCTTC. Translated, it gives CATRDRGSYNEQFF.